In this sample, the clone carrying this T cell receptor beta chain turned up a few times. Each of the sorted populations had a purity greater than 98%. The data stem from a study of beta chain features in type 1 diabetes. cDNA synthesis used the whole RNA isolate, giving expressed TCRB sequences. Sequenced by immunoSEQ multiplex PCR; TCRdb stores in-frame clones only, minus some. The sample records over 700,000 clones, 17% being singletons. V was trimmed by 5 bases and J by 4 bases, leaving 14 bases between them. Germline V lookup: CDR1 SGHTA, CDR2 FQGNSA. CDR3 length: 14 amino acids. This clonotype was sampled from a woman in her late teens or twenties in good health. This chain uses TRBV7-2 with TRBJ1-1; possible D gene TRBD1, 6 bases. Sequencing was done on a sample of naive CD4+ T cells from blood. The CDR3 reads CASSNRVFTTEAFF. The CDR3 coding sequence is TGTGCCAGCAGCAACAGGGTCTTTACCACTGAAGCTTTCTTT.